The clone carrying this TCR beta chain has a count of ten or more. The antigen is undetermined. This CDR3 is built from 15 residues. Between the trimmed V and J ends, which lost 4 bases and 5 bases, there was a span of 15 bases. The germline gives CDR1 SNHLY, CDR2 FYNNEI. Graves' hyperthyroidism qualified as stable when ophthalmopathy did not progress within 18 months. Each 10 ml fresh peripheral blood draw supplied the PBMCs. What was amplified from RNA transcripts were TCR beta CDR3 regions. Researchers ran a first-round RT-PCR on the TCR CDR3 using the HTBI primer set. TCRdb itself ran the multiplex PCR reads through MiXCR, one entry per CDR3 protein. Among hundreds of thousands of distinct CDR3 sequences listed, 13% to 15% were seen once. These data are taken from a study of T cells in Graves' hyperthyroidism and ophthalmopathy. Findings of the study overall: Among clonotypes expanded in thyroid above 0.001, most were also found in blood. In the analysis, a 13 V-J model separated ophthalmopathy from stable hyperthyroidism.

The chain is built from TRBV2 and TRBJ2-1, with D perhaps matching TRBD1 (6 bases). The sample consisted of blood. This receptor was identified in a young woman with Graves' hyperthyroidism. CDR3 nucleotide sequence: TGTGCCAGCAGTGCCCGGACAGTTCCAAACAATGAGCAGTTCTTC. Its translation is CASSARTVPNNEQFF.